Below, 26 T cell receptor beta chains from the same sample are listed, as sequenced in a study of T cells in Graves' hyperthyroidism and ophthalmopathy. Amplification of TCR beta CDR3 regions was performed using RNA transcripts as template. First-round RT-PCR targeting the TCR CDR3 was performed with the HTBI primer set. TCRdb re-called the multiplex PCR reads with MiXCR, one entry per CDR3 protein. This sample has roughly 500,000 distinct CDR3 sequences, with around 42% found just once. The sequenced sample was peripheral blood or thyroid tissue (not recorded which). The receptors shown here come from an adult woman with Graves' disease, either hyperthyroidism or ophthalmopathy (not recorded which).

CDR3 sequence (DNA): TGCGCCAGCAGGGAGTTCCACGAGCAGTACTTC. Protein: CASREFHEQYF. The genes are TRBV5-1 and TRBJ2-7; D gene uncertain. V was pared by 5 bases and J by 5 bases, with 8 bases between. In germline, CDR1 is SGHRS, CDR2 YFSETQ. The CDR3 runs to 11 residues.

CDR3 protein: CSAVPTGPYEQYF. The CDR3 region has the DNA TGCAGTGCCGTCCCGACCGGGCCCTACGAGCAGTACTTC. V gene TRBV20-1 combines with J gene TRBJ2-7; D remains unclear. Per the germline V gene, CDR1 is DFQATT and CDR2 is SNEGSKA (reference sequence). With 6 bases removed from V and 2 bases from J, the gap between germline ends came to 14 bases. The CDR3 has 13 amino acids.

The CDR3 here is CASSVSQGVLETQYF. The CDR3 nucleotides are TGTGCCAGCAGCGTATCACAGGGGGTTTTGGAGACCCAGTACTTC. J is TRBJ2-5 and V is TRBV9; the match to TRBD1 covers 8 bases. The V and J ends lost 1 base and 5 bases, in that order; junction bases with no gene match: 7. Germline V gene sequence: CDR1 SGDLS, CDR2 YYNGEE. The CDR3 consists of 15 residues. Drawing the rest from reference TRBV9 and TRBJ2-5, the complete variable domain is DSGVTQTPKHLITATGQRVTLRCSPRSGDLSVYWYQQSLDQGLQFLIQYYNGEERAKGNILERFSAQQFPDLHSELNLSSLELGDSALYFCASSVSQGVLETQYFGPGTRLLVL.

The CDR3: CASSQEAGEETQYF. CDR3 nucleotides: TGTGCCAGCAGCCAAGAGGCAGGGGAAGAGACCCAGTACTTC. This chain uses TRBV7-2 with TRBJ2-5, with TRBD1 as a possible D gene (6 bases). Trimming pared 5 bases from V and 3 bases from J, leaving 13 bases between. This CDR3 has 14 residues. Germline lookup yields CDR1 SGHTA and CDR2 FQGNSA.

The CDR3 DNA sequence: TGTGCCAGCAGCGCAGGGTACGCTCAGCCCCAGCATTTT. The encoded protein is CASSAGYAQPQHF. The rearrangement uses TRBV7-6 and TRBJ1-5, with D perhaps TRBD1 (5 bases). CDR3 size: 13 residues. The germline V and J ends were trimmed by 5 bases and 6 bases, with 11 bases remaining between them. The germline gives CDR1 SGHVS, CDR2 FNYEAQ.

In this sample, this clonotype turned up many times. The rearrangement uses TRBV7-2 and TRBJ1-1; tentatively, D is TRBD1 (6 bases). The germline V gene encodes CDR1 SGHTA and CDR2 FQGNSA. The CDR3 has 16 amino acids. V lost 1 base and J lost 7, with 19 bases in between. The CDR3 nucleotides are TGTGCCAGCAGCTTAGGGCCCCTTAGACAGGTCGGTGAAGCTTTCTTT. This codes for CASSLGPLRQVGEAFF.

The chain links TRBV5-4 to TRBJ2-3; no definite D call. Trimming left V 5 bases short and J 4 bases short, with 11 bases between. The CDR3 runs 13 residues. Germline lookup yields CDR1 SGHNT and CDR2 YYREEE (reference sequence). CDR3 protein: CASSRQMSDTQYF. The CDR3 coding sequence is TGTGCCAGCAGTCGCCAGATGTCAGATACGCAGTATTTT.

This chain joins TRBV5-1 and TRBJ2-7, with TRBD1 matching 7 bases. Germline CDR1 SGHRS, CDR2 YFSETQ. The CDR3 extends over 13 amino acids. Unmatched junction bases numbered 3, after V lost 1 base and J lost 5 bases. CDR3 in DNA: TGCGCCAGCAGCTTGACAGGGGTCCACGAGCAGTACTTC. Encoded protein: CASSLTGVHEQYF.

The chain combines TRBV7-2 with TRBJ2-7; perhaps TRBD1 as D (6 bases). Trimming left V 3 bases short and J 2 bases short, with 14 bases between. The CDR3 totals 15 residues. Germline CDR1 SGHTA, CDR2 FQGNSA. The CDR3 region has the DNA TGTGCCAGCAGCTTCCGCCAGGGGAACCCCTACGAGCAGTACTTC. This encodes CASSFRQGNPYEQYF.

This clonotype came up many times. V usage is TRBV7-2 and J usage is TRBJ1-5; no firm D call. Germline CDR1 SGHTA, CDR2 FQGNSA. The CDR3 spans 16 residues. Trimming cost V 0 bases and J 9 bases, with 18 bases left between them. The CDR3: CASSLAYGGLTGPQHF. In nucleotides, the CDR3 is TGTGCCAGCAGCTTAGCCTATGGCGGCCTGACGGGGCCCCAGCATTTT.

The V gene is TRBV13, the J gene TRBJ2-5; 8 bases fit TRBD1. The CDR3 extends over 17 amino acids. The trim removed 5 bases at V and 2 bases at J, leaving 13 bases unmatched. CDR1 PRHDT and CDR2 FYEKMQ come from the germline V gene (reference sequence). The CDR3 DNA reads TGTGCCAGCAGCCGAAGAGGCAGGGGGCAGGAACAAGAGACCCAGTACTTC. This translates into CASSRRGRGQEQETQYF.

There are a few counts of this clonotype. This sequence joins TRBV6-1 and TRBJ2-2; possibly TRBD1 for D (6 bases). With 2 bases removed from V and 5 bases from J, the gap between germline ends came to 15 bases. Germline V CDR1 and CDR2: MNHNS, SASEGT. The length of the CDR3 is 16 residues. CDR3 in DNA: TGTGCCAGCAGTGAACCAACCGGACAGTCAACCGGGGAGCTGTTTTTT. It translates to CASSEPTGQSTGELFF.

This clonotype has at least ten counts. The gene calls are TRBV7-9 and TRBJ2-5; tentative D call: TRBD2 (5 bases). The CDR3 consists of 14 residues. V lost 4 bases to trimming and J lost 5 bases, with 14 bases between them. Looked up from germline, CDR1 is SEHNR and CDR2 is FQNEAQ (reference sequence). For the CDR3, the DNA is TGTGCCAGCAGCTCCATCGGGGAGACGGAGACCCAGTACTTC. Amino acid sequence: CASSSIGETETQYF. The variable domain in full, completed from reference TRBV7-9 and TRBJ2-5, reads DTGVSQNPRHKITKRGQNVTFRCDPISEHNRLYWYRQTLGQGPEFLTYFQNEAQLEKSRLLSDRFSAERPKGSFSTLEIQRTEQGDSAMYLCASSSIGETETQYFGPGTRLLVL.

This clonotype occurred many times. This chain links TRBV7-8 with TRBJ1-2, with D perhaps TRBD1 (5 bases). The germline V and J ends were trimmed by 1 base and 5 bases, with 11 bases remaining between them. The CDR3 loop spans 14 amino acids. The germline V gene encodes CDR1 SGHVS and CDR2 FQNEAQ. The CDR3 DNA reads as TGTGCCAGCAGCTTAGGGTCGACAGCTTATGGCTACACCTTC. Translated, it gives CASSLGSTAYGYTF.

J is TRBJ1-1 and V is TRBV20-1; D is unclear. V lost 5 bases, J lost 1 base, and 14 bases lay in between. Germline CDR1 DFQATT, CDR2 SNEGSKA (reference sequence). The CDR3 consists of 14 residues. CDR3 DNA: TGCAGTGCTCCAGAACTCCGGGCGAACACTGAAGCTTTCTTT. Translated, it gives CSAPELRANTEAFF.

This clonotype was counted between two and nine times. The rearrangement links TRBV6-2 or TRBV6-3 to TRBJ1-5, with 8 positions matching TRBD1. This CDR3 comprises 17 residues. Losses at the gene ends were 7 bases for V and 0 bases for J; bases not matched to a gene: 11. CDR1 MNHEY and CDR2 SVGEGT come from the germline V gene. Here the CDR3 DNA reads TGTGCCAGCACCCTTCGCGAGACAGGGGCTAGCAATCAGCCCCAGCATTTT. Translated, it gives CASTLRETGASNQPQHF.

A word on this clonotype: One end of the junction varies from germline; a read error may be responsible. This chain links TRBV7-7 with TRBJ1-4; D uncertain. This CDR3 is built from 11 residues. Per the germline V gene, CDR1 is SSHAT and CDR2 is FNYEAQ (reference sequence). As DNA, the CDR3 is TGTGCTAGCAGCTTCGAGGAAAAACTGTTTTTT. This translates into CASSFEEKLFF.

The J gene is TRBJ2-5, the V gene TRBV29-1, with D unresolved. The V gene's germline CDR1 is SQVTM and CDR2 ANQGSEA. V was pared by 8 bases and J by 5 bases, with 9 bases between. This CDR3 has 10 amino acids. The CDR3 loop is CSLNRETQYF. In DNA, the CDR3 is TGCAGCTTGAATCGGGAGACCCAGTACTTC. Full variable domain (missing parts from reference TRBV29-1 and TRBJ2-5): SAVISQKPSRDICQRGTSLTIQCQVDSQVTMMFWYRQQPGQSLTLIATANQGSEATYESGFVIDKFPISRPNLTFSTLTVSNMSPEDSSIYLCSLNRETQYFGPGTRLLVL.

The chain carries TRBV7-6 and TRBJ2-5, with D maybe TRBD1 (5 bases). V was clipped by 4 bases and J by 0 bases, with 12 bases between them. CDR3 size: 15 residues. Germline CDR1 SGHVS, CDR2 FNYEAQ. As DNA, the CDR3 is TGTGCCAGCAGCTCCATGACAGTTTACCAAGAGACCCAGTACTTC. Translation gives CASSSMTVYQETQYF.

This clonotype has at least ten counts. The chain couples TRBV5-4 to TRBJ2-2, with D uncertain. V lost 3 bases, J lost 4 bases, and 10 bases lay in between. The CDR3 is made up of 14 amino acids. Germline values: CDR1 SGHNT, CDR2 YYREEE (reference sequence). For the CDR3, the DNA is TGTGCCAGCAGCTCTTACACGATCACCGGGGAGCTGTTTTTT. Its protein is CASSSYTITGELFF.

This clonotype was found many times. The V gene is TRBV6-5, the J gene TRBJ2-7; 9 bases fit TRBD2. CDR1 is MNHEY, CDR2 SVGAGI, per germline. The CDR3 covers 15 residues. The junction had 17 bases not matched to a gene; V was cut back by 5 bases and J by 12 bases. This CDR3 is CASSTSAGGSGSRYF. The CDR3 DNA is TGTGCCAGCAGTACTTCAGCGGGAGGCTCGGGTAGTAGGTACTTC.

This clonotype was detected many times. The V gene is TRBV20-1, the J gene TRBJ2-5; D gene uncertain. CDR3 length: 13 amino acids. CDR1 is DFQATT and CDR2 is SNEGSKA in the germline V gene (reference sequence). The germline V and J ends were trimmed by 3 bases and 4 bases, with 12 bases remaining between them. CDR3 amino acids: CSASASFPETQYF. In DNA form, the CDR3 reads TGCAGTGCTAGTGCGAGCTTCCCAGAGACCCAGTACTTC.

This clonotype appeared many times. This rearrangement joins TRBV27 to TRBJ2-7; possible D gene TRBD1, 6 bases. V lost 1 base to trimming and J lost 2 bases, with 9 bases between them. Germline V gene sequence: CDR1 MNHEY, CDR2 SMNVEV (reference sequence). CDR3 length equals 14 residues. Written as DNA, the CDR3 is TGTGCCAGCAGTTTATTGCAGGGGACCTACGAGCAGTACTTC. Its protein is CASSLLQGTYEQYF.

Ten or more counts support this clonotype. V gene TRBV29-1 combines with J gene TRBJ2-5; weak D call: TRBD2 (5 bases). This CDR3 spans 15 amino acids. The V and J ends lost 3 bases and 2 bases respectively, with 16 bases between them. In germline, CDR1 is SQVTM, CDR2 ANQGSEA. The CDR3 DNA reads TGCAGCGTTGACGGGATTAGGCTGTCTCAAGAGACCCAGTACTTC. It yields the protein CSVDGIRLSQETQYF.

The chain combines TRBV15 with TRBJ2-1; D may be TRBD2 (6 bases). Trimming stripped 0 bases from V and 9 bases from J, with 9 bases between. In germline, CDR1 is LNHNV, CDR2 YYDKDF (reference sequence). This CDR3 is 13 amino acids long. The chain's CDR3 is CATSRDWDSEQFF. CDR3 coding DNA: TGTGCCACCAGCAGAGACTGGGACTCTGAGCAGTTCTTC.

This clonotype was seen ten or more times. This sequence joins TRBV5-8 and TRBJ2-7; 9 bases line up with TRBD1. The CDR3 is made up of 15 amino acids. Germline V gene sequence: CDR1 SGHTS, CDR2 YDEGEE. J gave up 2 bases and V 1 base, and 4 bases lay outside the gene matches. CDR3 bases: TGTGCCAGCAGCTTGTTGAGGACAGGGGCCTACGAGCAGTACTTC. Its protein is CASSLLRTGAYEQYF.